This T cell receptor (beta chain) was retrieved from a study of beta chain features in type 1 diabetes. For the study at large: Similarity in age, gender and cell yields was seen between patients and healthy donors. General study findings and limits: In all four CD4+ subsets, TCRB CDR3 length was significantly, moderately reduced in type 1 diabetes.

Of note for this clone: The antigen remains unidentified.

V lost 7 bases and J 8 bases, leaving 12 bases between the germline ends. Germline CDR1 reads DFQATT; CDR2 reads SNEGSKA (reference sequence). The CDR3 contains 11 residues. Every isolated RNA sample was fully reverse transcribed, so sequencing captured expressed TCRB transcripts. The assay was immunoSEQ multiplex PCR, and TCRdb's table has in-frame clones only and misses some. The table has under 850,000 clones, roughly 12% seen once. The clonotype comes from a man aged 18 to 30 with type 1 diabetes. J is TRBJ2-1 and V is TRBV20-1; D possibly uses TRBD1 or TRBD2 (5 bases each). The source material was naive CD4+ T cells from blood. The DNA of the CDR3 is TGCAGTGGGCCTCAGGGAGATGAGCAGTTCTTC. Encoded protein: CSGPQGDEQFF.